Listed below are T cell receptor beta chains from one sample, sequenced in a study of beta chain features in type 1 diabetes. Profiling relied on immunoSEQ multiplex PCR, and the TCRdb table lists in-frame clones only, not all of them. The table lists about 25,000 clones, under 70% of them singletons. Specimen: stem cell memory CD4+ T cells from blood. All receptors derive from a woman aged 40-49 years with type 1 diabetes. Both conserved end residues are part of each CDR3. Each record gives: D gene, clone size, J gene, V gene, CDR3 length, CDR3 DNA, CDR3 protein. D genes are given only for firm matches. Part of the rows lack a size; the others show once, few, many or a class for expanded clones.

- - TRBJ2-5 TRBV19 14 TGTGCCAGTAGTATACCAGGCCGGAGGGAGACCCAGTACTTC CASSIPGRRETQYF
TRBD1 - TRBJ2-7 TRBV10-3 16 TGTGCCATCAGTGAGACGATGGGGACAGGGGGTAGCGAGCAGTACTTC CAISETMGTGGSEQYF
- - TRBJ1-4 TRBV2 15 TGTGCCAGCAGTGGGGGCGCGGGAGTGTACGAAAAACTGTTTTTT CASSGGAGVYEKLFF
TRBD1 - TRBJ2-5 TRBV28 16 TGTGCCAGCAGTTCTCCCGGGACAGGGGTGGGAGAGACCCAGTACTTC CASSSPGTGVGETQYF
- - TRBJ1-6 TRBV5-1 13 TGCGCCAGCAGCTCGACGGGAAATTCACCCCTCCACTTT CASSSTGNSPLHF
TRBD1 - TRBJ2-2 TRBV2 15 TGTGCCAGCAGGGGGACAGGGAGGAACACCGGGGAGCTGTTTTTT CASRGTGRNTGELFF
- - TRBJ2-2 TRBV19 16 TGTGCCAGCGCTGCCCGGGGGGCAGTGAGCACCGGGGAGCTGTTTTTT CASAARGAVSTGELFF
- - TRBJ2-5 TRBV5-1 15 TGTGCCAGCAGCCCGACGACCGACTGGCAAGAGACCCAGTACTTC CASSPTTDWQETQYF
- - TRBJ2-7 TRBV18 13 TGTGCCAGCTCACCACCGGCACAGTCCGAGCAGTACTTC CASSPPAQSEQYF
- - TRBJ1-5 TRBV29-1 13 TGCAGCGTTGGACAACATAGCAATCAGCCCCAGCATTTT CSVGQHSNQPQHF
TRBD1 - TRBJ2-3 TRBV18 14 TGTGCCAGCATTATGACAGGGGACACAGATACGCAGTATTTT CASIMTGDTDTQYF
- - TRBJ1-2 TRBV7-2 12 TGTGCCAGCAGCTTAGGAGGGTATGGCTACACCTTC CASSLGGYGYTF
- - TRBJ2-3 TRBV7-9 15 TGTGCCAGCAGCCCCCCAGGGCGAGTCTCGGGTACGCAGTATTTT CASSPPGRVSGTQYF
- - TRBJ1-1 TRBV28 13 TGTGCCAGCACCTACCCGCACGGAGGTGAAGCTTTCTTT CASTYPHGGEAFF
- - TRBJ1-5 TRBV23-1 17 TGCGCCAGCAGTCAATCGGGGAAGGGGTACGGCAATCAGCCCCAGCATTTT CASSQSGKGYGNQPQHF
TRBD2 - TRBJ2-5 TRBV5-5 16 TGTGCCAGCAGCCCGGGACTAGCGGGAGGGCAGGAGACCCAGTACTTC CASSPGLAGGQETQYF
- few TRBJ1-1 TRBV9 13 TGTGCCAGCAGCGTAGAAGCGAGGGCTGAAGCTTTCTTT CASSVEARAEAFF
- - TRBJ1-4 TRBV9 15 TGTGCCAGCAGCGCACAGGGTCTGTCGGATGAAAAACTGTTTTTT CASSAQGLSDEKLFF
TRBD2 - TRBJ2-7 TRBV28 16 TGTGCCAGCAGCTCCATCGGGGGGGGAGGGGGCTACGAGCAGTACTTC CASSSIGGGGGYEQYF
- - TRBJ2-5 TRBV28 15 TGTGCCAGCCTTCAGGCCGGACTACCCGGGGAGACCCAGTACTTC CASLQAGLPGETQYF
- - TRBJ1-2 TRBV28 15 TGTGCCAGCAGTTCCCCCCTGGGTCAGGGGAGTGGCTACACCTTC CASSSPLGQGSGYTF
- - TRBJ1-5 TRBV11-3 15 TGTGCCAGCAGCGCTAGACCGGCTGGCAATCAGCCCCAGCATTTT CASSARPAGNQPQHF
- - TRBJ2-2 TRBV19 13 TGTGCCAGTAGTTCGACTAGAGCCGGGGAGCTGTTTTTT CASSSTRAGELFF
TRBD1 - TRBJ1-5 TRBV6-5 15 TGTGCCAGCAGACTCTCAGGGGGTAGCAATCAGCCCCAGCATTTT CASRLSGGSNQPQHF
TRBD1 - TRBJ2-1 TRBV5-6 15 TGTGCCAGCAGCCTTGGGACAGGGGCCAACAATGAGCAGTTCTTC CASSLGTGANNEQFF
TRBD1 - TRBJ2-5 TRBV6-5 13 TGTGCCAGCAGCCCGACAGGGGAAGAGACCCAGTACTTC CASSPTGEETQYF
TRBD1 - TRBJ2-6 TRBV2 13 TGTGCCAGCAACGGACAGGGAGCCAACGTCCTGACTTTC CASNGQGANVLTF
- - TRBJ1-5 TRBV28 15 TGTGCCAGCAGCCCCCCGGGCGGGAGCAATCAGCCCCAGCATTTT CASSPPGGSNQPQHF
- - TRBJ1-1 TRBV4-3 17 TGCGCCAGCAGCCAAGGGTTTGCCGCAGGGTCCGGCGCTGAAGCTTTCTTT CASSQGFAAGSGAEAFF
TRBD2 once TRBJ2-1 TRBV7-9 15 TGTGCCAGCAGCCGTAGCGGGAGCTCCTACAATGAGCAGTTCTTC CASSRSGSSYNEQFF
- - TRBJ2-1 TRBV7-9 17 TGTGCCAGCAGCCAAGATGTAGTCCGGAGCTCCTACAATGAGCAGTTCTTC CASSQDVVRSSYNEQFF
TRBD2 - TRBJ2-1 TRBV7-2 16 TGTGCCAGCAGCAAAGGGGCTAGCGGAGGCTACAATGAGCAGTTCTTC CASSKGASGGYNEQFF
TRBD2 - TRBJ2-1 TRBV9 15 TGTGCCAGCAGCGCGACTAGCGGGGGTTACAATGAGCAGTTCTTC CASSATSGGYNEQFF
TRBD1 - TRBJ1-5 TRBV28 19 TGTGCCAGCAACCTCCCACCGGGACAGGGACCCATTAGCAATCAGCCCCAGCATTTT CASNLPPGQGPISNQPQHF
TRBD2 few TRBJ2-2 TRBV14 16 TGTGCCAGCAGATCGGGACTAGCGGGTTCCACCGGGGAGCTGTTTTTT CASRSGLAGSTGELFF
- - TRBJ1-3 TRBV6-5 16 TGTGCCAGCAGTTACCTCGGACAAGCCTCTGGAAACACCATATATTTT CASSYLGQASGNTIYF
- - TRBJ1-1 TRBV29-1 12 TGCAGTGCACCCCTCGGGGGGACTGAAGCTTTCTTT CSAPLGGTEAFF
- - TRBJ2-5 TRBV30 11 TGTGCCTGGAGTTTCGGGGAGACCCAGTACTTC CAWSFGETQYF
- - TRBJ1-5 TRBV4-1 14 TGCGCCAGCAGCCAAGTCCCCAGCGGAGGGCCCCAGCATTTT CASSQVPSGGPQHF
TRBD1 few TRBJ1-1 TRBV4-3 15 TGCGCCAGCAGCCAAACACACTCCGGGACAGAGGAAGCTTTCTTT CASSQTHSGTEEAFF
- - TRBJ2-3 TRBV5-1 16 TGCGCCAGCAGCTTTCTCCCTACAGGGGAGGCAGATACGCAGTATTTT CASSFLPTGEADTQYF
- - TRBJ1-3 TRBV7-9 14 TGTGCCAGCAGCTTCCAGGGAACCGGAAACACCATATATTTT CASSFQGTGNTIYF
TRBD1 - TRBJ2-2 TRBV29-1 17 TGCAGCGTTGAAGGTTCGACAGGGGGAAGGTACACCGGGGAGCTGTTTTTT CSVEGSTGGRYTGELFF